This T cell receptor (beta chain) was identified in a study of cytomegalovirus exposure and HLA in healthy donors. In its sample, this clone was seen a few times. Its antigen remains unknown. Trimming took off 6 bases at V and 2 bases at J, with 4 bases between the two ends. The CDR3 has 11 amino acids. CDR1 is DFQATT and CDR2 is SNEGSKA in the germline V gene (reference sequence). Primers: 60 Vbeta forward and 13 Jbeta reverse. Produced via immunoSEQ multiplex PCR; TCRdb's table is partial and in-frame only. This sample has approximately 110,000 clones, with 78% found just once. Study conclusions and caveats: Fewer N-insertions (relative to the approximately 700-donor mean) were reportedly seen in an Asian-associated ancestry cluster in a later analysis. Being indistinguishable, some V segments were excluded, TRBV6-2 and TRBV6-3 among them. Data from an earlier analysis indicated that most TCR beta V segments were productive either about 90% or about 30% of the time. Three of the chains that were CMV-associated were confirmed in vitro to be specific for CMV antigens.

The sequence derives from a man aged 25-40 years in good health and CMV-seronegative. The chain recombines TRBV20-1 with TRBJ2-2; D not certain. Sequencing input: PBMCs. Here the CDR3 DNA reads TGCAGTGCGGCAAACACCGGGGAGCTGTTTTTT. Protein: CSAANTGELFF.